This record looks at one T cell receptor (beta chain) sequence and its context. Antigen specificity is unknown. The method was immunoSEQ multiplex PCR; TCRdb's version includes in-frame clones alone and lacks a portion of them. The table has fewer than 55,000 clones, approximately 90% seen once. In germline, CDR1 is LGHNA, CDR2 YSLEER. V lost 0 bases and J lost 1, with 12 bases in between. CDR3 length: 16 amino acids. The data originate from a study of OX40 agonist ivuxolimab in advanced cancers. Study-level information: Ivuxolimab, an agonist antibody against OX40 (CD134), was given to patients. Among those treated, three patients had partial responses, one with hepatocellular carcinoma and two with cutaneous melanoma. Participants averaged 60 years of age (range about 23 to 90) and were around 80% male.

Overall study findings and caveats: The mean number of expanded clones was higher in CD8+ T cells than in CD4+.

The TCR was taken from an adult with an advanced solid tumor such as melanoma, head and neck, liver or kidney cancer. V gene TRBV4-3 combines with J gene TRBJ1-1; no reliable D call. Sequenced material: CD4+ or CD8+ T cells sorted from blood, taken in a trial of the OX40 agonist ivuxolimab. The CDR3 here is CASSQDRRFGNTEAFF. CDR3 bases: TGCGCCAGCAGCCAAGATCGGAGGTTCGGGAACACTGAAGCTTTCTTT.